The 23 T cell receptor beta chains given below trace back to one sample, sequenced in a study of beta chain features in type 1 diabetes. Study outcomes and limitations: People with Type 1 diabetes carried modestly yet significantly shorter TCRB CDR3s in all four CD4+ subsets.

Expressed TCRB transcripts were sequenced, since all the RNA that had been isolated was reverse transcribed. This table comes from immunoSEQ multiplex PCR, and its TCRdb copy is limited to in-frame clones, with some not included. The sample records about 41,000 clones, 66% being singletons. Their cognate antigens are unknown. Sequencing was performed on Tregs from blood. These TCRs come from a man aged 30 to 39 with type 1 diabetes. Some clones in this sample may be carry-over from other donors' samples.

The rearrangement links TRBV6-5 to TRBJ2-5; TRBD2 might be the D (6 bases). CDR1 is MNHEY and CDR2 is SVGAGI in the germline V gene. V was clipped by 4 bases and J by 7 bases, with 10 bases between them. The CDR3 has 12 amino acids. The CDR3 sequence is CASSSSGGTQYF. Here the CDR3 DNA reads TGTGCCAGCAGTTCGTCCGGGGGGACCCAGTACTTC.

This chain connects TRBV18 to TRBJ1-5, with 8 bases fitting TRBD1. This CDR3 is built from 15 residues. V dropped 6 bases and J dropped 4; count of bases not matched to a gene: 8. CDR1 KGHSH and CDR2 LQKENI come from the germline V gene. This CDR3 reads CASSQDRGRNQPQHF. CDR3 in DNA: TGTGCCAGCTCCCAAGACAGGGGCAGGAATCAGCCCCAGCATTTT.

The chain carries TRBV19 and TRBJ2-5; 14 nucleotides line up with TRBD2. The J call may be mistaken, given a closer DNA end match to TRBJ2-7. The length of the CDR3 is 15 residues. Per the germline V gene, CDR1 is LNHDA and CDR2 is SQIVND (reference sequence). In DNA form, the CDR3 reads TGTGCCAGTAGTCCCGGGACTAGCGGGAGATACGAGCAGTACTTC. It yields the protein CASSPGTSGRYEQYF.

The V gene is TRBV4-3, the J gene TRBJ2-2; TRBD2 matches at 12 bases. Germline CDR1 reads LGHNA; CDR2 reads YSLEER. V dropped 0 bases and J dropped 6; count of bases not matched to a gene: 5. The CDR3 covers 17 residues. The CDR3: CASSQDKTSGSPGELFF. CDR3 nucleotides: TGCGCCAGCAGCCAAGATAAGACTAGCGGGAGTCCCGGGGAGCTGTTTTTT.

The rearrangement joins TRBV2 to TRBJ2-5; unclear D gene. Trimming took 4 bases from V and 3 from J, leaving 6 bases between them. Per germline, CDR1 SNHLY and CDR2 FYNNEI. The CDR3 is 12 amino acids. Here the CDR3 reads CASSGLEETQYF. The CDR3 DNA sequence: TGTGCCAGCAGTGGCTTAGAAGAGACCCAGTACTTC.

The chain links TRBV6-5 to TRBJ2-7, with 7 bases fitting TRBD1. CDR1 is MNHEY and CDR2 is SVGAGI in the germline V gene. Trimming removed 4 bases from V and 3 bases from J; junction bases left unmatched: 3. This CDR3 comprises 13 residues. In DNA form, the CDR3 reads TGTGCCAGCAGTTCCGGACAGGTCTACGAGCAGTACTTC. Translating gives CASSSGQVYEQYF.

The chain combines TRBV6-5 with TRBJ2-7; possibly TRBD1 for D (6 bases). The CDR3 runs 14 residues. Trimming took off 2 bases at V and 3 bases at J, with 11 bases between the two ends. Germline assignment: CDR1 MNHEY and CDR2 SVGAGI. In DNA form, the CDR3 reads TGTGCCAGCAGTTACAGGCAGGGGAACTACGAGCAGTACTTC. Its protein is CASSYRQGNYEQYF.

This chain joins TRBV28 and TRBJ2-2; D is perhaps TRBD2 (6 bases). Germline-derived CDR1 and CDR2 are MDHEN and SYDVKM. CDR3 length: 14 amino acids. Trimming took 7 bases from V and 3 from J, leaving 12 bases between them. DNA for the CDR3: TGTGCCAGCACCTCTCGACTAGACACCGGGGAGCTGTTTTTT. It encodes CASTSRLDTGELFF.

This clone has just a few counts. The V and J genes are TRBV7-9 and TRBJ2-1; possibly TRBD2 for D (5 bases). Germline CDR1 SEHNR, CDR2 FQNEAQ (reference sequence). V lost 2 bases to trimming and J lost 4 bases, with 12 bases between them. This CDR3 has 15 amino acids. CDR3 DNA: TGTGCCAGCAGCTTAATGAGCGGCCCATACAATGAGCAGTTCTTC. Translating gives CASSLMSGPYNEQFF.

This clone was picked up one time. The chain uses TRBV30 and TRBJ1-5; 7 bases line up with TRBD1. V lost 4 bases and J lost 4; bases outside the gene matches: 4. CDR1 is GTSNPN, CDR2 SVGIG, per germline (reference sequence). This CDR3 region has 13 residues. The CDR3 protein is CAWTQTGNQPQHF. The CDR3 DNA sequence: TGTGCCTGGACCCAGACAGGGAATCAGCCCCAGCATTTT.

The DNA of the CDR3 is TGTGCCAGCAGTTACGGGGAGACCCAGTACTTC. Residues: CASSYGETQYF. This sequence joins TRBV6-1 and TRBJ2-5; D not resolved. This CDR3 is 11 amino acids long. Looked up from germline, CDR1 is MNHNS and CDR2 is SASEGT. V lost 5 bases, J lost 5 bases, and 6 bases lay in between.

The V gene is TRBV28, the J gene TRBJ2-7; 12 bases align to TRBD1. Germline CDR1 is MDHEN and CDR2 is SYDVKM. The length of the CDR3 is 16 residues. After removal of 5 bases from V and 3 bases from J, the junction contained 8 bases not matched to a gene. Here the CDR3 reads CASSARGTGGSYEQYF. The CDR3 DNA reads as TGTGCCAGCAGTGCCCGTGGGACAGGGGGCAGCTACGAGCAGTACTTC.

The genes are TRBV10-2 and TRBJ2-1, with D perhaps TRBD1 (6 bases). V was pared by 8 bases and J by 0 bases, with 11 bases between. The germline gives CDR1 WSHSY, CDR2 SAAADI. The CDR3 is 14 residues long. DNA of the CDR3: TGCGCCAGCGTCAGGGGTAGCTCCTACAATGAGCAGTTCTTC. Amino acid sequence: CASVRGSSYNEQFF.

The CDR3: CASSQGRLARDTQYF. As DNA, the CDR3 is TGTGCCAGCAGCCAAGGGCGGCTAGCAAGAGATACGCAGTATTTT. The gene calls are TRBV4-2 and TRBJ2-3, with D perhaps TRBD2 (5 bases). The CDR3 consists of 15 residues. V lost 1 base to trimming and J lost 5 bases, with 13 bases between them. The germline gives CDR1 LGHNA, CDR2 YNFKEQ.

The rearrangement joins TRBV11-2 to TRBJ2-7; D is uncertain. The CDR3 length is 12 residues. Germline V lookup: CDR1 SGHAT, CDR2 FQNNGV. V dropped 2 bases and J dropped 3 bases, with 5 bases sitting between them. The CDR3 region has the DNA TGTGCCAGCAGCTTACTTAGCTACGAGCAGTACTTC. Encoded protein: CASSLLSYEQYF.

The chain combines TRBV7-2 with TRBJ2-7, with TRBD2 matching 11 bases. The CDR3 loop spans 16 amino acids. After removal of 3 bases from V and 2 bases from J, the junction contained 6 bases not matched to a gene. Germline loops: CDR1 SGHTA, CDR2 FQGNSA. CDR3 DNA sequence: TGTGCCAGCAGCTTCGGGACTAGCGGTAGGACCTACGAGCAGTACTTC. It encodes CASSFGTSGRTYEQYF.

The CDR3 loop reads CASSVSSPADQPQHF. CDR3 nucleotide sequence: TGCGCCAGCAGTGTGTCCAGTCCCGCGGATCAGCCCCAGCATTTT. This rearrangement joins TRBV10-2 to TRBJ1-5; D uncertain. There are 15 residues in the CDR3. With 4 bases removed from V and 5 bases from J, the gap between germline ends came to 15 bases. Germline lookup yields CDR1 WSHSY and CDR2 SAAADI.

The chain uses TRBV4-1 and TRBJ2-1, with D possibly matching TRBD1 (6 bases). Deletions cut 0 bases from V and 6 bases from J, with 15 bases between. Germline V gene data show CDR1 as MGHRA and CDR2 as YSYEKL. The CDR3 sequence is 16 residues long. The CDR3 DNA follows: TGCGCCAGCAGCCAAGATTGGGGGCCACGGCCCAATGAGCAGTTCTTC. It is translated as CASSQDWGPRPNEQFF.

This chain connects TRBV5-1 to TRBJ2-7; weak D call: TRBD2 (6 bases). Germline-derived CDR1 and CDR2 are SGHRS and YFSETQ. CDR3 length equals 15 residues. V was trimmed by 4 bases and J by 5 bases, leaving 19 bases between them. CDR3 in DNA: TGCGCCAGCAGCCGCCGACGGGACGGAGGGGACGAGCAGTACTTC. Protein: CASSRRRDGGDEQYF.

V and J are TRBV19 and TRBJ2-1, with D perhaps TRBD2 (6 bases). Trimming took 6 bases from V and 3 from J, leaving 12 bases between them. The CDR3 covers 14 residues. Germline values: CDR1 LNHDA, CDR2 SQIVND (reference sequence). The CDR3 region is CASRGGQLYNEQFF. CDR3 DNA sequence: TGTGCCAGTAGAGGAGGGCAGCTCTACAATGAGCAGTTCTTC.

V gene TRBV18 combines with J gene TRBJ1-6; 7 bases line up with TRBD1. V lost 2 bases and J lost 7; bases outside the gene matches: 8. Germline V gene lookup returns CDR1 KGHSH and CDR2 LQKENI. This CDR3 contains 16 residues. Here the CDR3 DNA reads TGTGCCAGCTCACCAAATTGGGACAGTGTCAATTCACCCCTCCACTTT. Protein product: CASSPNWDSVNSPLHF.

The chain is built from TRBV28 and TRBJ1-5, with a tentative D call TRBD1 (5 bases). There are 17 residues in the CDR3. Trimming removed 5 bases from V and 0 bases from J, with 17 bases in between. Germline V gene data show CDR1 as MDHEN and CDR2 as SYDVKM. CDR3 nucleotides: TGTGCCAGCAGTCCCCCAGGGCAGGCGACTAGCAATCAGCCCCAGCATTTT. Protein: CASSPPGQATSNQPQHF.

The chain is built from TRBV7-9 and TRBJ2-3; tentatively, D is TRBD1 (5 bases). The V gene's germline CDR1 is SEHNR and CDR2 FQNEAQ (reference sequence). The CDR3 is made up of 14 amino acids. Trimming took 3 bases from V and 0 from J, leaving 7 bases between them. The CDR3 nucleotides are TGTGCCAGCAGCTTCGGACAAAGCACAGATACGCAGTATTTT. Protein sequence: CASSFGQSTDTQYF.